The clone carrying this T cell receptor (beta chain) was found a few times. Its antigen is currently unknown. This sample was taken from a study of beta chain features in type 1 diabetes. Study-wide points: All four CD4+ subsets of Type 1 diabetes patients contained TCRB CDR3s that were moderately but significantly shorter. cDNA-based sequencing might over-represent cells highly expressing TCR.

As every portion of the isolated RNA was reverse transcribed, the sequencing read expressed TCRB transcripts. Method: immunoSEQ multiplex PCR; TCRdb's copy keeps in-frame clones and lacks some. The sample has around 690,000 clones; approximately 13% are singletons. One heparinised draw, averaging roughly 110 mL, was taken per donor. Source material: naive CD4+ T cells from blood. The receptor was derived from a man aged 25 to 40 with type 1 diabetes.

DNA for the CDR3: TGTGCCAGCAGCCAGGGTCTAGCGGGTCGTCAAGAGACCCAGTACTTC. Amino acids: CASSQGLAGRQETQYF. The V gene is TRBV14, the J gene TRBJ2-5, with 8 nucleotides matching TRBD2. Germline V CDR1 and CDR2: SGHDN, FVKESK. The CDR3 spans 16 residues. V dropped 3 bases and J dropped 2; count of bases not matched to a gene: 8.